One sample yielded the 13 T cell receptor beta chains listed below, sequenced in a study of Graves' ophthalmopathy and Graves' hyperthyroidism. Amplification from RNA transcripts yielded the TCR beta CDR3 regions. HTBI-primed first-round RT-PCR preceded second-round multiplex PCR. TCRdb independently ran MiXCR on the multiplex PCR reads; one entry per CDR3 protein. The sample shows about 340,000 distinct CDR3 sequences, roughly 16% of them seen only once. The specimen was peripheral blood. Receptor source: an adult man with Graves' ophthalmopathy.

This clonotype was seen at least ten times. The genes are TRBV7-2 and TRBJ2-5, with 15 bases aligning to TRBD2. V was pared by 5 bases and J by 5 bases, with 6 bases of the junction left unmatched. The germline CDR1 and CDR2 sequences are SGHTA and FQGNSA. The CDR3 has 16 amino acids. CDR3 bases: TGTGCCAGCAGCCGTTGGACTAGCGGGAGGGCTGAGACCCAGTACTTC. Residues: CASSRWTSGRAETQYF.

This clonotype has at least ten counts. The J gene is TRBJ2-2, the V gene TRBV12-3 or TRBV12-4, with no clear D. Trimming removed 3 bases from V and 7 bases from J, with 6 bases in between. There are 12 residues in the CDR3. CDR3 protein: CASSFPGGELFF. CDR3 in DNA: TGTGCCAGCAGTTTCCCCGGCGGGGAGCTGTTTTTT.

This clonotype was observed at least ten times. This sequence joins TRBV12-3 or TRBV12-4 and TRBJ2-7, with TRBD2 matching 7 bases. With V trimmed by 7 bases and J by 5 bases, 11 bases remained unmatched. The CDR3 sequence is 14 residues long. DNA for the CDR3: TGTGCCAGCAACCCCCCGGGAGGTGTCCACGAGCAGTACTTC. It translates to CASNPPGGVHEQYF.

This clonotype was seen once. The V gene is TRBV28, the J gene TRBJ1-5, with a possible D match to TRBD1 (6 bases). Germline assignment: CDR1 MDHEN and CDR2 SYDVKM. Deletions cut 6 bases from V and 6 bases from J, with 18 bases between. The CDR3 extends over 15 amino acids. CDR3 residues: CASSRGGGQGQPQHF. The CDR3, as DNA: TGTGCCAGCAGCCGCGGGGGGGGGCAGGGTCAGCCCCAGCATTTT.

In its sample, this clonotype was seen many times. The CDR3 nucleotides are TGCGCCAGCAGCTTGGGGGAGGTTAACACTGAAGCTTTCTTT. This codes for CASSLGEVNTEAFF. The rearrangement uses TRBV5-1 and TRBJ1-1, with unresolved D. V was trimmed by 0 bases and J by 2 bases, leaving 8 bases between them. In germline, CDR1 is SGHRS, CDR2 YFSETQ. The CDR3 has 14 residues.

This chain links TRBV11-2 with TRBJ1-5; a weak D match, TRBD1 (5 bases). The CDR3 runs to 14 residues. The germline V gene encodes CDR1 SGHAT and CDR2 FQNNGV. V was trimmed by 0 bases and J by 5 bases, leaving 8 bases between them. The CDR3: CASSLDGGHQPQHF. The CDR3 region has the DNA TGTGCCAGCAGCTTAGACGGGGGTCATCAGCCCCAGCATTTT.

Many counts were recorded for this clonotype. The chain recombines TRBV29-1 with TRBJ1-2; 9 bases are shared with TRBD1. After removal of 6 bases from V and 6 bases from J, the junction contained 2 bases not matched to a gene. CDR1 is SQVTM and CDR2 is ANQGSEA in the germline V gene. The CDR3 sequence is 11 residues long. As DNA, the CDR3 is TGCAGCGTCTGGACAGGGGATGGCTACACCTTC. This gives the protein CSVWTGDGYTF.

As concerns this clonotype: Being one base from a much bigger clone, this may be a read error. No conserved phenylalanine or tryptophan ends this CDR3, so it is likely a read error. It is unclear where the CDR3 begins or ends on the DNA, so no DNA is shown, and the CDR3 is as TCRdb lists it. The V and J genes are TRBV30 and TRBJ1-1. Germline lookup yields CDR1 GTSNPN and CDR2 SVGIG (reference sequence). The CDR3 spans 11 residues, counting both ends. This chain's CDR3 is CAWSTNTEASY.

Ten or more counts support this clonotype. V usage is TRBV20-1 and J usage is TRBJ2-7; no firm D call. The CDR3 has 14 amino acids. Germline V gene sequence: CDR1 DFQATT, CDR2 SNEGSKA (reference sequence). Trimming pared 6 bases from V and 0 bases from J, leaving 15 bases between. CDR3 residues: CSALDVGSSYEQYF. The DNA of the CDR3 is TGCAGTGCCCTGGACGTGGGAAGCTCCTACGAGCAGTACTTC.

For this clonotype: One end of the junction is discordant with germline, which a read error may explain. V and J are TRBV30 and TRBJ1-1; D is undetermined. The CDR3 sequence is 10 residues long. Germline CDR1 GTSNPN, CDR2 SVGIG (reference sequence). Here the CDR3 reads CGWSFTEASF. For the CDR3, the DNA is TGTGGCTGGAGTTTCACTGAAGCTTCCTTT.

The chain is built from TRBV7-9 and TRBJ2-1, with unresolved D. CDR3 length: 13 residues. Trimming removed 7 bases from V and 0 bases from J, with 7 bases in between. Germline CDR1 SEHNR, CDR2 FQNEAQ (reference sequence). This CDR3 reads CASISISYNEQFF. CDR3 coding DNA: TGTGCCAGCATTTCAATCTCCTACAATGAGCAGTTCTTC.

At least ten counts were recorded for this clonotype. V usage is TRBV7-8 and J usage is TRBJ2-7, with a weak D call TRBD1 (6 bases). Germline CDR1 is SGHVS and CDR2 is FQNEAQ. V was clipped by 2 bases and J by 2 bases, with 16 bases between them. CDR3 length equals 16 residues. The CDR3 DNA reads as TGTGCCAGCAGCTTATATGGGGGCTTATTCCCCTACGAGCAGTACTTC. This translates into CASSLYGGLFPYEQYF.

Many counts were recorded for this clonotype. This chain links TRBV18 with TRBJ1-5; no reliable D call. This CDR3 region has 16 residues. Germline CDR1 KGHSH, CDR2 LQKENI. V lost 2 bases to trimming and J lost 1 base, with 12 bases between them. As DNA, the CDR3 is TGTGCCAGCTCACCAATGGGCGGGGTAAGCAATCAGCCCCAGCATTTT. The encoded protein is CASSPMGGVSNQPQHF.